This entry is about one T cell receptor (beta chain). Unique molecular identifiers were used in preparing the TCRbeta library. TCRdb re-analysed the PCR reads in MiXCR, keeping a single row per CDR3 protein. The sample consists of about 200,000 distinct CDR3 sequences, roughly 9.1% of them appearing once. The CDR3 is 12 amino acids. Trimming pared 7 bases from V and 8 bases from J, leaving 14 bases between. These data originate in a study of T-cell reconstitution after alpha-beta-depleted transplantation in children. This TCR came from a male patient between 2 and 15 years old who had a stem cell transplant for acute myeloid leukemia, so the T cells may come from the graft donor. The source was PBMCs, mostly from graft donor cells, collected 360 days after TCRalphabeta/CD19-depleted stem cell transplant. This rearrangement joins TRBV12-3 or TRBV12-4 to TRBJ1-1; D unresolved. The CDR3 DNA sequence: TGTGCCAGCAATACCAATGGCCTGGAAGCTTTCTTT. This encodes CASNTNGLEAFF.